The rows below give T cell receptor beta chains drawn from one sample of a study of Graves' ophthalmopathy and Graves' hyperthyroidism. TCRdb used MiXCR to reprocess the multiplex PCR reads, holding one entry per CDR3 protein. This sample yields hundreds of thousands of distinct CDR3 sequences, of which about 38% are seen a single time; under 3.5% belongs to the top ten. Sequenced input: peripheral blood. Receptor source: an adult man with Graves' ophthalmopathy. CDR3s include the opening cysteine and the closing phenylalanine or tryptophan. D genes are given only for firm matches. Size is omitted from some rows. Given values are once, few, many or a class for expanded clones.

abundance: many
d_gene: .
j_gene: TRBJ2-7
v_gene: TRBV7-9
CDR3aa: CASSPPGGAIYEQYF
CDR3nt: TGTGCCAGCAGCCCCCCTGGCGGGGCGATCTACGAGCAGTACTTC

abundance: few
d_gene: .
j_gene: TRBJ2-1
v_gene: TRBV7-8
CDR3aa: CASSLAGINEQFF
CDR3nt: TGTGCCAGCAGCTTGGCAGGGATCAATGAGCAGTTCTTC

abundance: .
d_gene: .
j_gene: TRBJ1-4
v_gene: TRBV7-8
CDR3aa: CASSYTQGSPNEKLFF
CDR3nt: TGTGCCAGCAGCTATACCCAGGGGAGCCCTAATGAAAAACTGTTTTTT

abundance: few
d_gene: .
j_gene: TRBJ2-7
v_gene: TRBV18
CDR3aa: CASSAQDGIYEQYF
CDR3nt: TGTGCCAGCTCAGCCCAGGACGGGATCTACGAGCAGTACTTC

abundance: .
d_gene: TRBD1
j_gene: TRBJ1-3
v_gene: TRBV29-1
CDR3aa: CSVEGQGDYGYTIYF
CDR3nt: TGCAGCGTTGAGGGACAGGGGGACTATGGCTACACCATATATTTT

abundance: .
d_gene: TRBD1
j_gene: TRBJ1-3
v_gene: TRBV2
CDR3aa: CAGSPGQSSGNTIYF
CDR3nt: TGTGCCGGCAGTCCGGGACAGAGCTCTGGAAACACCATATATTTT

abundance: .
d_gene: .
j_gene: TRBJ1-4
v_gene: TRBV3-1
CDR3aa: CASSQDPGVANEKLFF
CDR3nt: TGTGCCAGCAGCCAAGACCCAGGGGTAGCTAATGAAAAACTGTTTTTT

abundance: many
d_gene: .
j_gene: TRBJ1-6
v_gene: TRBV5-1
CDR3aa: CASSLSAQAGYNSPLHF
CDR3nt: TGCGCCAGCAGCCTCTCGGCCCAAGCGGGGTATAATTCACCCCTCCACTTT

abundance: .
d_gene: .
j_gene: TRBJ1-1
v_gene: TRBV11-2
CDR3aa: CASSSRPGQANTEAFF
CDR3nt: TGTGCCAGCAGCTCACGGCCGGGACAAGCGAACACTGAAGCTTTCTTT

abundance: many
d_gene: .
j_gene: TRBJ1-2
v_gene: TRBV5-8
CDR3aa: CASSLEQGDYGYTF
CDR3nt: TGTGCCAGCAGCTTGGAGCAGGGTGACTATGGCTACACCTTC

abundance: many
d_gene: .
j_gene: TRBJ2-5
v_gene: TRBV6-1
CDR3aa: CASTLGTAQETQYF
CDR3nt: TGTGCCAGCACTCTAGGAACAGCCCAAGAGACCCAGTACTTC

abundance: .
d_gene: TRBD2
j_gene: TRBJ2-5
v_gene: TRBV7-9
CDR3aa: CASSSRLAGGPLYF
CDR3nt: TGTGCCAGCAGCTCTCGACTAGCGGGGGGGCCTCTGTACTTC

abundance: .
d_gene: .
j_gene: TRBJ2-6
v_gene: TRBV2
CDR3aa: CASCEESSGANVLTF
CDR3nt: TGTGCCAGCTGCGAGGAGAGCTCTGGGGCCAACGTCCTGACTTTC

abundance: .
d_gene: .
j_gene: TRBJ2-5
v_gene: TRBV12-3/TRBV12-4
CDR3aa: CASRPGLVGARQTQYF
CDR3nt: TGTGCCAGCAGACCCGGATTGGTGGGAGCGAGGCAGACCCAGTACTTC

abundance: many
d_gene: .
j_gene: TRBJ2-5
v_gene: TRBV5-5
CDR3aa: CASSHPTVAETQYF
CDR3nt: TGTGCCAGCAGCCACCCGACTGTAGCGGAGACCCAGTACTTC

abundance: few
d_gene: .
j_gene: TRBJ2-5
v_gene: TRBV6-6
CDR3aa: CASSYLGTQKGETQYF
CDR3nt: TGTGCCAGCAGTTACCTCGGGACACAAAAGGGAGAGACCCAGTACTTC

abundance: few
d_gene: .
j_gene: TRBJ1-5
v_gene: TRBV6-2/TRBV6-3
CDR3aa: CASSRRDSNQPQHF
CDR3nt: TGTGCCAGCAGCCGACGGGACAGCAATCAGCCCCAGCATTTT

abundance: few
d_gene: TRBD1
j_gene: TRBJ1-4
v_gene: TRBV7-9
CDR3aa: CASSSQTGSNEKLFF
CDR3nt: TGTGCCAGCAGCTCGCAGACAGGGTCTAATGAAAAACTGTTTTTT

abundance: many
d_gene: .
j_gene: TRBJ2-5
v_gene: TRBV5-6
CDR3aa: CASSLGGMETQYF
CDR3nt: TGTGCCAGCAGCTTGGGGGGAATGGAGACCCAGTACTTC